This T cell receptor beta chain stems from a study of blood T cell repertoires in COVID-19. The overall study: There were acute and convalescent COVID-19 samples, and they came from the United States, Italy and Spain. T cells, B-cell-depleted T cells, or PBMCs supplied cDNA or gDNA.

Original handling: Amplified reference gene primers provided the basis for estimating nucleated cell counts. Sequencing used immunoSEQ multiplex PCR; TCRdb keeps in-frame clones, though not all of them. V, J and clone size are taken as reported in that table, and D and trimming were inferred from the DNA itself. The repertoire includes approximately 120,000 clones, over 75% of them detected once, and 5.5% to 8.5% sits in the top ten. The source material was peripheral blood. This sequence originates from a woman aged 45-65 years with acute or convalescent COVID-19.

CDR3 protein: CASSSPVGGNTEAFF. CDR3 DNA sequence: TGTGCCAGTTCCTCTCCAGTGGGGGGGAACACTGAAGCTTTCTTT. The chain recombines TRBV28 with TRBJ1-1, with a weak D call TRBD1 (5 bases). The V end lost 9 bases, the J end lost 1 base, and 18 bases lay between the germline ends. Per the germline V gene, CDR1 is MDHEN and CDR2 is SYDVKM. The CDR3 sequence is 15 residues long.